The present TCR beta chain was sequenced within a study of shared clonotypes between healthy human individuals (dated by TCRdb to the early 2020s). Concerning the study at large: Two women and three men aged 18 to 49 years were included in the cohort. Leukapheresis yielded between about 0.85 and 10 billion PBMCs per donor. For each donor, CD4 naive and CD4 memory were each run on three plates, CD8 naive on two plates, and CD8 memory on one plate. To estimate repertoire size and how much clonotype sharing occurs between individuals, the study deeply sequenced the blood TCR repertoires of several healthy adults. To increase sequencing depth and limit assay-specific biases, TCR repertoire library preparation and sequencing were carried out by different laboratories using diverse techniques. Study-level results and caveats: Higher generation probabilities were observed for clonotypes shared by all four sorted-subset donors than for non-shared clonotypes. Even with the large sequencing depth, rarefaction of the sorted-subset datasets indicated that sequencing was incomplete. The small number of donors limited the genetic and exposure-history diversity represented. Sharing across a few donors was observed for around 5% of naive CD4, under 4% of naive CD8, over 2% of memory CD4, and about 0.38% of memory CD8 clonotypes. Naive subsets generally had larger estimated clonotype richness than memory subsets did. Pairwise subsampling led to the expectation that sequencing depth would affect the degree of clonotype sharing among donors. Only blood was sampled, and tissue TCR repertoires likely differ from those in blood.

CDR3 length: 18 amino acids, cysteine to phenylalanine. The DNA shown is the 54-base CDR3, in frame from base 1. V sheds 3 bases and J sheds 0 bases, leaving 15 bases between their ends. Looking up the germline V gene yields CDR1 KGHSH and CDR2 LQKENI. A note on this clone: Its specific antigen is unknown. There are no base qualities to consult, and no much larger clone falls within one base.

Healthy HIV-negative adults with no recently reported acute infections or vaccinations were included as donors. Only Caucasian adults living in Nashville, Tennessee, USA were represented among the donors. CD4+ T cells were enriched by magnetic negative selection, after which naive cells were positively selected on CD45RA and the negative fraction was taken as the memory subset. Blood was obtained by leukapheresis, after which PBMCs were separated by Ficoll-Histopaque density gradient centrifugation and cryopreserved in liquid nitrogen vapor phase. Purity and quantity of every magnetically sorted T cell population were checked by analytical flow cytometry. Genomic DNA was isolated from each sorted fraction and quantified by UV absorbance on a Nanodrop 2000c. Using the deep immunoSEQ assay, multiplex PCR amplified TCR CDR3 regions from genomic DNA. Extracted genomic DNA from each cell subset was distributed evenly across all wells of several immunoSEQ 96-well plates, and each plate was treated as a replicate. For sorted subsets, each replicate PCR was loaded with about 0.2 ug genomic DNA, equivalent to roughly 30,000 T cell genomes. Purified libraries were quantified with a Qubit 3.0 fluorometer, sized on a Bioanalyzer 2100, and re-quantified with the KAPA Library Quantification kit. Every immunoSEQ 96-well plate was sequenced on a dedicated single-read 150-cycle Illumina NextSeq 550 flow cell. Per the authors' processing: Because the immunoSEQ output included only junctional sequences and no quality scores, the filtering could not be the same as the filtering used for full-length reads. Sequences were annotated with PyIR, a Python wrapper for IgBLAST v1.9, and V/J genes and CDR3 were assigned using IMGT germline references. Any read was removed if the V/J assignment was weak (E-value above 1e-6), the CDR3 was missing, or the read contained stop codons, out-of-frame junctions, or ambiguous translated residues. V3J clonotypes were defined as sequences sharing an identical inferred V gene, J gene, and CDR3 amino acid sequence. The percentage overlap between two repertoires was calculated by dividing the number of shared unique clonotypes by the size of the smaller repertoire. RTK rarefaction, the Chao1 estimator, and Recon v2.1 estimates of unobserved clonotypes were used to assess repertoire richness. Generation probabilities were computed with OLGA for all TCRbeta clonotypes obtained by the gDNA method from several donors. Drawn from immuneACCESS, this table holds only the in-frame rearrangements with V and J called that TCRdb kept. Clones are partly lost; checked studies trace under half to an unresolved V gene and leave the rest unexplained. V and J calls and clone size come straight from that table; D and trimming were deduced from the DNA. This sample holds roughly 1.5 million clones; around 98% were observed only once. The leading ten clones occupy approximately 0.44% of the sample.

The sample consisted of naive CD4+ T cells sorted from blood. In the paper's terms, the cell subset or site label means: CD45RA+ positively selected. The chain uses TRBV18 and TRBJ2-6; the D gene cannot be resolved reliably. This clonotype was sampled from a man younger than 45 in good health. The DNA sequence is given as TGTGCCAGCTCACCGACCGTTCGACGGAACTCTGGGGCCAACGTCCTGACTTTC. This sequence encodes CASSPTVRRNSGANVLTF.